This T cell receptor (beta chain) emerged from a study of blood T cell repertoires in COVID-19. In the study overall: Acute and convalescent COVID-19 samples came from the United States, Italy and Spain. Sources were T cells, B-cell-depleted T cells, or PBMCs; the material itself was cDNA or gDNA.

Original handling: Amplification with reference gene primers provided the estimates of nucleated cell counts. Sequencing was performed with immunoSEQ multiplex PCR; in TCRdb, only in-frame clones are kept and a portion is missing. That table furnishes V, J and clone size, whereas the DNA furnished D and trimming. The sample holds approximately 190,000 clones, 80% to 90% seen once. Germline-derived CDR1 and CDR2 are MDHEN and SYDVKM. V was pared by 8 bases and J by 5 bases, with 16 bases between. This CDR3 region has 13 residues. The chain joins TRBV28 to TRBJ2-7; D perhaps matches TRBD1 (6 bases). The sample comprised peripheral blood. This sequence originates from a human donor in a cohort sampled during active COVID-19. The CDR3 spells CASVAGDTDEQYF. DNA of the CDR3: TGTGCCAGCGTTGCCGGGGACACGGACGAGCAGTACTTC. Complete variable domain (other parts from reference TRBV28 and TRBJ2-7): DVKVTQSSRYLVKRTGEKVFLECVQDMDHENMFWYRQDPGLGLRLIYFSYDVKMKEKGDIPEGYSVSREKKERFSLILESASTNQTSMYLCASVAGDTDEQYFGPGTRLTVT.